This T cell receptor (beta chain) was recorded in a study of cytomegalovirus exposure and HLA in healthy donors. Study details: Later analysis reported that the 120 validation repertoires shared the platform of the approximately 690 first-cohort repertoires. The study, taken as a whole, reports: Overall, around 160 TCR beta chains were annotated as cytomegalovirus-associated.

The CDR3 is 16 amino acids. Germline-derived CDR1 and CDR2 are SGHVS and FQNEAQ. With 5 bases clipped from V and 4 bases from J, the junction kept 8 bases outside the gene matches. In regard to this clone: Its antigen is as yet unknown.

Clones were read by immunoSEQ multiplex PCR, and TCRdb kept only the in-frame ones, dropping some. Here the sample spans more than 90,000 clones, more than 75% being singletons. The chain combines TRBV7-8 with TRBJ1-6, with 7 bases fitting TRBD1. The TCR originated in a man aged 18 to 30 in good health and CMV-seronegative. The sequencing sample was made of PBMCs. As DNA, the CDR3 is TGTGCCAGCAGCAGGGACAGCCTTAAATATAATTCACCCCTCCACTTT. Translating gives CASSRDSLKYNSPLHF.